One sample yielded the 26 T cell receptor beta chains listed below, sequenced in a study of shared clonotypes between healthy human individuals. TCRdb's copy holds only in-frame clones and misses some; the assay was immunoSEQ multiplex PCR. The profile shows about 670,000 clones, about 78% of them singletons. The sequenced sample consisted of memory CD4+ T cells sorted from blood. Subset specified: CD45RA-negative fraction. The receptors come from a woman between 25 and 40 years old in good health.

The chain is built from TRBV5-1 and TRBJ1-1; D is unclear. This CDR3 is built from 14 residues. Germline CDR1 SGHRS, CDR2 YFSETQ. The germline V and J ends were trimmed by 3 bases and 5 bases, with 14 bases remaining between them. CDR3 loop: CASSWMREGTEAFF. DNA of the CDR3: TGCGCCAGCAGCTGGATGCGGGAAGGAACTGAAGCTTTCTTT.

This sequence joins TRBV28 and TRBJ2-7, with 10 bases matching TRBD2. Per the germline V gene, CDR1 is MDHEN and CDR2 is SYDVKM. This CDR3 is 13 amino acids long. V trimming: 10 bases; J trimming: 5 bases; junction bases outside the gene matches: 8. The CDR3 region is CATLLAGVNEQYF. Written as DNA, the CDR3 is TGTGCCACCTTGCTAGCGGGAGTTAACGAGCAGTACTTC. Complete variable domain (other parts from reference TRBV28 and TRBJ2-7): DVKVTQSSRYLVKRTGEKVFLECVQDMDHENMFWYRQDPGLGLRLIYFSYDVKMKEKGDIPEGYSVSREKKERFSLILESASTNQTSMYLCATLLAGVNEQYFGPGTRLTVT.

This chain joins TRBV7-9 and TRBJ2-5; TRBD2 is a possible D gene (5 bases). CDR1 and CDR2 (germline): SEHNR, FQNEAQ (reference sequence). The V end was cut by 5 bases, the J end by 12 bases, with 13 bases between. The CDR3 spans 11 residues. DNA for the CDR3: TGTGCCAGCAGCCGGACTCCCGATAAGTACTTC. Its translation is CASSRTPDKYF. The full variable domain, completed using reference TRBV7-9 and TRBJ2-5, is DTGVSQNPRHKITKRGQNVTFRCDPISEHNRLYWYRQTLGQGPEFLTYFQNEAQLEKSRLLSDRFSAERPKGSFSTLEIQRTEQGDSAMYLCASSRTPDKYFGPGTRLLVL.

The chain links TRBV5-1 to TRBJ2-5; D perhaps matches TRBD1 (6 bases). V was cut by 7 bases and J by 3 bases, with 10 bases left in between. Germline CDR1 reads SGHRS; CDR2 reads YFSETQ. CDR3 length equals 12 residues. The CDR3 sequence: CASRDTEETQYF. CDR3 DNA: TGCGCCAGCCGGGACACCGAAGAGACCCAGTACTTC.

The chain carries TRBV6-1 and TRBJ1-5; 7 bases agree with TRBD1. From germline, CDR1 is MNHNS and CDR2 SASEGT. The CDR3 has 15 residues. The trim removed 5 bases at V and 4 bases at J, leaving 8 bases unmatched. This chain's CDR3 is CASSKTGDANQPQHF. Written as DNA, the CDR3 is TGTGCCAGCAGTAAAACAGGGGACGCGAATCAGCCCCAGCATTTT.

The chain combines TRBV28 with TRBJ1-2; no definite D call. Between the trimmed V and J ends, which lost 6 bases and 1 base, there was a span of 9 bases. The germline gives CDR1 MDHEN, CDR2 SYDVKM. The CDR3 runs 13 residues. For the CDR3, the DNA is TGTGCCAGCAGACGCGGGTTTAACTATGGCTACACCTTC. Amino acid sequence: CASRRGFNYGYTF.

There are many counts of this clone. This chain uses TRBV6-6 with TRBJ1-1; a weak D match, TRBD1 (6 bases). The CDR3 runs 13 residues. V lost 4 bases and J lost 1, with 7 bases in between. Germline V gene sequence: CDR1 MNHNY, CDR2 SVGAGI (reference sequence). The CDR3: CASSWGQNTEAFF. The CDR3 nucleotides read TGTGCCAGCAGTTGGGGACAGAACACTGAAGCTTTCTTT.

The chain carries TRBV19 and TRBJ2-2; possibly TRBD1 for D (6 bases). The V gene lost 7 bases and the J gene lost 3 bases, with 21 bases spanning the gap. The CDR3 has 17 residues. Germline assignment: CDR1 LNHDA and CDR2 SQIVND (reference sequence). The DNA of the CDR3 is TGTGCCAGTAAATCGCACCGGGACAAAAGGTACACCGGGGAGCTGTTTTTT. This translates into CASKSHRDKRYTGELFF.

J is TRBJ2-1 and V is TRBV7-3, with 10 positions matching TRBD2. This CDR3 has 18 amino acids. Trimming took 4 bases from V and 6 from J; bases not matched to a gene: 15. Germline values: CDR1 SGHTA, CDR2 FQGTGA. The CDR3 region has the DNA TGTGCCAGCAGCTCCCGTCCCGGGGGAGCGGGAGGGTCCAATGAGCAGTTCTTC. Protein: CASSSRPGGAGGSNEQFF.

CDR3 nucleotides: TGCGCCAGCAGCTTGCTAAGCGGTTACAACACCGGGGAGCTGTTTTTT. This gives the protein CASSLLSGYNTGELFF. J is TRBJ2-2 and V is TRBV5-1; D might be TRBD2 (5 bases). V shed 1 base and J shed 2 bases, with 12 bases lying between them. The CDR3 length is 16 residues. From germline, CDR1 is SGHRS and CDR2 YFSETQ.

This chain links TRBV4-2 with TRBJ2-1; D gene ambiguous. Germline V gives CDR1 LGHNA, CDR2 YNFKEQ. The germline V and J ends were trimmed by 1 base and 3 bases, with 13 bases remaining between them. The length of the CDR3 is 16 residues. CDR3 DNA: TGTGCCAGCAGCCAAGTTAGGACGACGGACTACAATGAGCAGTTCTTC. This encodes CASSQVRTTDYNEQFF.

This chain links TRBV28 with TRBJ1-1; no firm D call. The V gene lost 7 bases and the J gene lost 10 bases, with 19 bases spanning the gap. This CDR3 spans 13 amino acids. Germline V CDR1 and CDR2: MDHEN, SYDVKM. CDR3 sequence reads: CASTTQRASPAFF. The CDR3 DNA follows: TGTGCCAGCACTACCCAAAGGGCCTCCCCAGCTTTCTTT.

The rearrangement uses TRBV19 and TRBJ1-4; no clear D. The germline V gene has CDR1 LNHDA and CDR2 SQIVND (reference sequence). The CDR3 contains 15 residues. V was trimmed by 3 bases and J by 0 bases, leaving 8 bases between them. CDR3 nucleotide sequence: TGTGCCAGTAGTATTAACAGTGCAACTAATGAAAAACTGTTTTTT. Amino acids: CASSINSATNEKLFF.

The chain has TRBV19 and TRBJ2-3, with a weak D call TRBD2 (6 bases). The CDR3 length is 14 residues. Germline V gene sequence: CDR1 LNHDA, CDR2 SQIVND (reference sequence). V shed 5 bases and J shed 2 bases, with 11 bases lying between them. The CDR3 region has the DNA TGTGCCAGTAGTTGGGACTCCTACACAGATACGCAGTATTTT. Amino acid sequence: CASSWDSYTDTQYF.

V and J are TRBV9 and TRBJ1-2; possible D gene TRBD1, 5 bases. Trimming removed 7 bases from V and 6 bases from J, with 16 bases in between. The CDR3 sequence is 13 residues long. Germline V gives CDR1 SGDLS, CDR2 YYNGEE. CDR3 sequence reads: CASRQRGGDGYTF. The CDR3 DNA sequence: TGTGCCAGCCGCCAGCGGGGGGGAGATGGCTACACCTTC.

This chain connects TRBV11-2 to TRBJ2-7; 10 nucleotides agree with TRBD2. The length of the CDR3 is 16 residues. V dropped 2 bases and J dropped 1; count of bases not matched to a gene: 5. Germline V CDR1 and CDR2: SGHAT, FQNNGV. CDR3 sequence (DNA): TGTGCCAGCAGCTTACCTAGCGGGAGTTTGTCCTACGAGCAGTACTTC. It translates to CASSLPSGSLSYEQYF.

The J gene is TRBJ2-3, the V gene TRBV28; D is perhaps TRBD2 (6 bases). CDR3 size: 15 residues. Trimming removed 2 bases at V and 6 bases at J, with 15 bases between. Germline V gene lookup returns CDR1 MDHEN and CDR2 SYDVKM. The CDR3: CASSLPGRKGDTQYF. The DNA of the CDR3 is TGTGCCAGCAGTTTACCGGGGAGGAAAGGGGATACGCAGTATTTT.

The V call is TRBV4-1, the J call TRBJ2-3; tentatively, D is TRBD2 (6 bases). This CDR3 spans 17 amino acids. Trimming removed 0 bases from V and 5 bases from J, with 18 bases in between. Germline V gene lookup returns CDR1 MGHRA and CDR2 YSYEKL. The CDR3 region has the DNA TGCGCCAGCAGCCAAGATCTTTCGGGAGCAATCGGAGATACGCAGTATTTT. Translation: CASSQDLSGAIGDTQYF.

The V gene is TRBV9, the J gene TRBJ2-3; the D is unclear. CDR1 and CDR2 (germline): SGDLS, YYNGEE. This CDR3 region has 15 residues. The V and J ends lost 3 bases and 6 bases respectively, with 17 bases between them. The CDR3 region is CASSASPVTPDTQYF. The CDR3 DNA follows: TGTGCCAGCAGCGCCTCCCCGGTAACTCCCGATACGCAGTATTTT.

This clone was seen only once. V usage is TRBV10-3 and J usage is TRBJ2-3; D might be TRBD1 (6 bases). The CDR3 has 15 amino acids. The germline V gene encodes CDR1 ENHRY and CDR2 SYGVKD. The V end was cut by 3 bases, the J end by 2 bases, with 12 bases between. The chain's CDR3 is CAISDQQGDTDTQYF. Written as DNA, the CDR3 is TGTGCCATCAGTGACCAACAGGGTGACACAGATACGCAGTATTTT.

This chain links TRBV19 with TRBJ2-1, with 14 bases identical to TRBD2. CDR3 length: 16 residues. Trimming took 5 bases from V and 12 from J; bases not matched to a gene: 12. Germline CDR1 reads LNHDA; CDR2 reads SQIVND (reference sequence). CDR3 sequence reads: CASSLTGTSGSQPQFF. As DNA, the CDR3 is TGTGCCAGTAGTTTAACCGGGACTAGCGGGAGTCAACCGCAGTTCTTC.

Regarding this clone: Other nucleotide sequences from this sample produce the same CDR3. The chain couples TRBV2 to TRBJ2-5; 8 bases map to TRBD1. Looked up from germline, CDR1 is SNHLY and CDR2 is FYNNEI. V gave up 5 bases and J gave up 1 base; unmatched junction bases: 3. This CDR3 is built from 14 residues. The CDR3 region is CASSSGQGQETQYF. CDR3 coding DNA: TGTGCCAGCAGTTCTGGACAGGGCCAAGAGACCCAGTACTTC.

This clone was recorded once. The chain recombines TRBV2 with TRBJ2-5, with a weak D call TRBD1 (5 bases). Trimming removed 7 bases at V and 1 base at J, with 13 bases between. In germline, CDR1 is SNHLY, CDR2 FYNNEI. This CDR3 contains 14 residues. CDR3 protein: CASTMTVGQETQYF. The CDR3 region has the DNA TGTGCCAGCACTATGACAGTGGGCCAAGAGACCCAGTACTTC.

This clone has only one observation. This chain links TRBV5-4 with TRBJ2-2, with 7 positions matching TRBD1. The CDR3 contains 16 residues. Germline V CDR1 and CDR2: SGHNT, YYREEE (reference sequence). Trimming removed 0 bases from V and 1 base from J; junction bases left unmatched: 3. CDR3 DNA sequence: TGTGCCAGCAGCTTGGGGCCAGGGGGGAACACCGGGGAGCTGTTTTTT. Encoded protein: CASSLGPGGNTGELFF.

This chain joins TRBV6-6 and TRBJ1-1, with a possible D match to TRBD1 (6 bases). Germline V gives CDR1 MNHNY, CDR2 SVGAGI (reference sequence). The CDR3 is 15 amino acids. V was clipped by 2 bases and J by 1 base, with 11 bases between them. CDR3 sequence reads: CASSYGGAQNTEAFF. CDR3 in DNA: TGTGCCAGCAGTTACGGGGGGGCGCAGAACACTGAAGCTTTCTTT.

The chain has TRBV30 and TRBJ2-2; D unclear. The length of the CDR3 is 12 residues. Trimming pared 4 bases from V and 0 bases from J, leaving 3 bases between. Germline assignment: CDR1 GTSNPN and CDR2 SVGIG (reference sequence). Here the CDR3 reads CAWTPNTGELFF. The DNA for the CDR3 is TGTGCCTGGACGCCGAACACCGGGGAGCTGTTTTTT. The whole variable domain, remainder taken from reference TRBV30 and TRBJ2-2, is SQTIHQWPATLVQPVGSPLSLECTVEGTSNPNLYWYRQAAGRGLQLLFYSVGIGQISSEVPQNLSASRPQDRQFILSSKKLLLSDSGFYLCAWTPNTGELFFGEGSRLTVL.